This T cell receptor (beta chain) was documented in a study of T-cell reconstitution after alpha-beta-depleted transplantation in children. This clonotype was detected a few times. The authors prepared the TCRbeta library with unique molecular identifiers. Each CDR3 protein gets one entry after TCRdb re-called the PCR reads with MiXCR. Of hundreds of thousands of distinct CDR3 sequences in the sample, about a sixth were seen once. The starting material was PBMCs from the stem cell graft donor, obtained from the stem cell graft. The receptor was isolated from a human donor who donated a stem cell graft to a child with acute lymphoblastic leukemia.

CDR3 sequence reads: CAYGEVHEQFF. The CDR3 region has the DNA TGTGCCTACGGTGAGGTCCATGAGCAGTTCTTC. J is TRBJ2-1 and V is TRBV15; D is undetermined. Germline V gene lookup returns CDR1 LNHNV and CDR2 YYDKDF (reference sequence). This CDR3 has 11 residues. Deletions cut 11 bases from V and 8 bases from J, with 13 bases between.